These 5 T cell receptor beta chains share one sample of origin, sequenced in a study of blood T cell repertoires in COVID-19. This table comes from immunoSEQ multiplex PCR, and its TCRdb copy is limited to in-frame clones, with some not included. The sample has around 300,000 clones; about 87% are singletons. Sequences were obtained from PBMCs or T cells enriched from blood (not recorded which). These receptors originate from a woman between 50 and 59 years old who had recovered from COVID-19.

The DNA of the CDR3 is TGTGCCAGCAGTTTCACGGTAGCGGGAGGGATTTATGAGCAGTTCTTC. It yields the protein CASSFTVAGGIYEQFF. V is TRBV27 and J is TRBJ2-1, with 11 bases fitting TRBD2. Germline V lookup: CDR1 MNHEY, CDR2 SMNVEV (reference sequence). V shed 3 bases, J shed 8 bases, and the junction held 9 bases outside the gene matches. This CDR3 has 16 residues.

CDR3 nucleotides: TGCAGTGCTAGTGGAGCGGGAGGGTATGGCAATGAGCAGTTCTTC. As protein: CSASGAGGYGNEQFF. This sequence joins TRBV20-1 and TRBJ2-1, with 10 bases fitting TRBD2. CDR3 length: 15 amino acids. Losses at the gene ends were 3 bases for V and 6 bases for J; bases not matched to a gene: 8. Germline-derived CDR1 and CDR2 are DFQATT and SNEGSKA (reference sequence).

The V gene is TRBV4-1, the J gene TRBJ1-4, with TRBD1 matching 8 bases. In germline, CDR1 is MGHRA, CDR2 YSYEKL. J lost 4 bases, V lost 3 bases, and 7 bases had no gene match. This CDR3 has 16 amino acids. CDR3 sequence reads: CASSQEPGQVNEKLFF. DNA of the CDR3: TGCGCCAGCAGCCAGGAGCCGGGACAGGTTAATGAAAAACTGTTTTTT.

Concerning this clone: The junction shows a germline mismatch at one end, possibly a read error. The chain's CDR3 is CASSKDRDTEAFF. The CDR3 bases are TGTGCCAGCAGCAAAGACAGGGACACTGAAGCTTTCTTT. The J gene is TRBJ1-1, the V gene TRBV3-1 (or the pseudogene TRBV3-2); the match to TRBD1 covers 7 bases. Germline V gives CDR1 LGHDT, CDR2 YNNKEL (reference sequence). This CDR3 has 13 amino acids.

The chain joins TRBV18 to TRBJ1-5; D gene uncertain. The V gene lost 0 bases and the J gene lost 6 bases, with 9 bases spanning the gap. CDR1 and CDR2 from the germline V gene are KGHSH and LQKENI. CDR3 length equals 14 residues. CDR3 sequence (DNA): TGTGCCAGCTCACCACCAGGGAGGGCTCAGCCCCAGCATTTT. This encodes CASSPPGRAQPQHF.